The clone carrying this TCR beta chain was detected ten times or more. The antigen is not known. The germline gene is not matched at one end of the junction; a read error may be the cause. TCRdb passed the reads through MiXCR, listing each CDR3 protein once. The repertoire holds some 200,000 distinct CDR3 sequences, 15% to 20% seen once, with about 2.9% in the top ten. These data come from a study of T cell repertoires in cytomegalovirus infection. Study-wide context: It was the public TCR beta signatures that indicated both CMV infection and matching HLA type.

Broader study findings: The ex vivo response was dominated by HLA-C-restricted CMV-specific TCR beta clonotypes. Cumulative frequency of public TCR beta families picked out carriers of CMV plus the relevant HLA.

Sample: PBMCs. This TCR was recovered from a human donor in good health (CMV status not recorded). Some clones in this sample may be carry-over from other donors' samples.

DNA for the CDR3: TGTGCCAGCAGCCCCCCGCGTGGGCGGGTGGTCTTC. Residues: CASSPPRGRVVF. The V and J genes are TRBV7-2 and TRBJ2-1, with D perhaps matching TRBD2 (5 bases). Germline V gene sequence: CDR1 SGHTA, CDR2 FQGNSA. The CDR3 runs to 12 residues.